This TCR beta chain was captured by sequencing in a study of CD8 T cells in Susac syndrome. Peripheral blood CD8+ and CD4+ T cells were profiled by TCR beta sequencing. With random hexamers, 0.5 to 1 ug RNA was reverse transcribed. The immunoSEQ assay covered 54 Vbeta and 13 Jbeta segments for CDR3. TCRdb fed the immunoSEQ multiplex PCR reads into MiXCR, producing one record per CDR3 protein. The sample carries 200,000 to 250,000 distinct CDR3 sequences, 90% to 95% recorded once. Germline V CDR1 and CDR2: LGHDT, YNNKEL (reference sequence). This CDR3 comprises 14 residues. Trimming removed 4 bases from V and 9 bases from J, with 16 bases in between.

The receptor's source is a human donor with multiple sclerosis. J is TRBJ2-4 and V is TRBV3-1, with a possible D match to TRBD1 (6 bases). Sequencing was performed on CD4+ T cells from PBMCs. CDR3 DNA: TGTGCCAGCAGCCTACAACAGGGCCGGAGCATTCAGTACTTC. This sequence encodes CASSLQQGRSIQYF.